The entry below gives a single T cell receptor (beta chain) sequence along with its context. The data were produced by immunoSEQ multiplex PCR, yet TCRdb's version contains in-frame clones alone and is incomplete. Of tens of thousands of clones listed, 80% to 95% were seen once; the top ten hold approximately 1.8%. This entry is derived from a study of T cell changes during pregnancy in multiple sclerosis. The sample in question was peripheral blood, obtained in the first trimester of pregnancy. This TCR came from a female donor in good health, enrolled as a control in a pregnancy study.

CDR3 residues: CASSSQGLAGEETQYF. The DNA for the CDR3 is TGTGCCAGCAGTTCCCAGGGACTAGCGGGAGAAGAGACCCAGTACTTC. The J gene is TRBJ2-5, the V gene TRBV28; the match to TRBD2 covers 14 bases. Germline loops: CDR1 MDHEN, CDR2 SYDVKM. The CDR3 has 16 amino acids. The junction had 4 bases not matched to a gene; V was cut back by 4 bases and J by 3 bases.